This TCR beta chain was retrieved from a study of blood T cell repertoires in COVID-19 (dated by TCRdb to 2020 to 2022). For the wider study: Samples from collaborators originated in the United States, Italy and Spain and spanned both the acute and convalescent phases of COVID-19. The prospective study material was composed of cDNA or gDNA derived from T cells, B-cell-depleted T cells, or PBMCs. The dataset comprised deeply sampled blood TCRbeta repertoires from subjects exposed to, actively infected with, or recovered from COVID-19. The repertoires were released in a freely available public database meant as a resource for research on the immune response to SARS-CoV-2. The samples were drawn from the first 160 participants of the ongoing ImmuneRACE study and from over a thousand subjects provided by 6 global collaborators. Nearly every sample came with metadata listing a de-identified subject ID, COVID-19 status, age in years and sex. Where available, HLA class I and class II types were obtained from metadata supplied by the sample provider rather than from assay-based typing.

Participants in the prospective study were aged roughly 18 to 100 years, lived in some 24 United States geographic areas, and enrolled through a virtual design. To assign participants to cohorts, the prospective study relied on clinical history that participants themselves reported in a screening survey and a study questionnaire. ImmuneRACE Cohort 3 recovered participants were defined by two consecutive negative NP/OP PCR tests, healthcare professional clearance, or symptom resolution. In the prospective study, mobile phlebotomists collected whole blood, serum and a nasopharyngeal or oropharyngeal swab from each participant. Additional blood draws and questionnaires over an approximately 2-month period could optionally be provided by prospective study participants. Before DNA extraction, blood samples from the prospective study were shipped at room temperature or frozen. The investigation overall reported the following: Clinical and demographic metadata were provided uncurated, with the amount varying by source and participant.

TCRbeta CDR3 regions were amplified from genomic DNA by means of the immunoSEQ Assay, a bias-controlled multiplex PCR. Per the original workflow: Nucleated cell counts per sample were estimated from amplification of reference gene primers within the assay. To quantify the absolute abundance of each unique TCRbeta CDR3 rearrangement, sequence reads were collapsed and filtered. For each sample, productive Simpson clonality was calculated as the square root of Simpson's diversity index over productive rearrangements. This is the immuneACCESS table as TCRdb keeps it, with only in-frame sequences that have V and J called. A part of the clones is gone; compared with another copy, unresolved V genes explain less than half, and the rest is unexplained. V, J and clone size are those of that table, while D and trimming were read from the DNA. This sample gives 150,000 to 200,000 clones in total; under 90% of them show up just once. Clones ranked in the top ten supply nearly 3.5% of the sample.

Turning to this clone: The antigen it binds to is not known. One base away there is no much larger clone; base qualities are not given.

Including cysteine and phenylalanine, the CDR3 has 15 amino acids. Only the CDR3 DNA is retained, 45 bases long and in frame from the first base. The junction shows trimming of 1 base on V and 4 bases on J, plus 13 bases between the germline ends. Looking up the germline V gene yields CDR1 SGHAT and CDR2 FQNNGV. The receptor was isolated from a woman in her fifties or sixties who had recovered from COVID-19. The sequence joins TRBV11-2 to TRBJ2-5; matching of 5 bases hints at TRBD1 as the D gene. Specimen: PBMCs or T cells enriched from blood (not recorded which). The sequenced DNA: TGTGCCAGCAGCTTAGTAGGACAAGTAGGAGAGACCCAGTACTTC. Its protein product is CASSLVGQVGETQYF. The CDR3, completed at both ends by the reference TRBV11-2 and TRBJ2-5 genes, gives the full variable domain EAGVAQSPRYKIIEKRQSVAFWCNPISGHATLYWYQQILGQGPKLLIQFQNNGVVDDSQLPKDRFSAERLKGVDSTLKIQPAKLEDSAVYLCASSLVGQVGETQYFGPGTRLLVL.